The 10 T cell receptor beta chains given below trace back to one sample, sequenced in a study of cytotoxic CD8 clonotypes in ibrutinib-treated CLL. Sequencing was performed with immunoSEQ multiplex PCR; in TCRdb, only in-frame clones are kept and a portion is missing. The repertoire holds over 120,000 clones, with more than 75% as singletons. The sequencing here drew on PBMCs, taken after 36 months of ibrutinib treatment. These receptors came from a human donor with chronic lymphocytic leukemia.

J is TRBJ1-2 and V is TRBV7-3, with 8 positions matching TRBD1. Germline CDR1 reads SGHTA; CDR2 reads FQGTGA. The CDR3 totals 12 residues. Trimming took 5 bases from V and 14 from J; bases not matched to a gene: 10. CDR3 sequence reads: CASSRGQGLGTF. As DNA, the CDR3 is TGTGCCAGCAGCCGCGGACAGGGTCTGGGGACCTTC.

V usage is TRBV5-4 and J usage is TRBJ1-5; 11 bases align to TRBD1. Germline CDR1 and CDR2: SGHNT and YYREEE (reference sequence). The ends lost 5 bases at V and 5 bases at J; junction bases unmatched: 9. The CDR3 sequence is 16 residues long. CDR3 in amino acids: CASSSAPGQGDQPQHF. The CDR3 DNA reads TGTGCCAGCAGTTCAGCCCCGGGACAGGGGGATCAGCCCCAGCATTTT.

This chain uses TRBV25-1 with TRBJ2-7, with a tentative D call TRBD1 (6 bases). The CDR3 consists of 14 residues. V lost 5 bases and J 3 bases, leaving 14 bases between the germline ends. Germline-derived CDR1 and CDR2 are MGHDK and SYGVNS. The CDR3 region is CASSSGTQSYEQYF. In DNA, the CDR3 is TGTGCCAGCAGTTCCGGGACACAAAGCTACGAGCAGTACTTC.

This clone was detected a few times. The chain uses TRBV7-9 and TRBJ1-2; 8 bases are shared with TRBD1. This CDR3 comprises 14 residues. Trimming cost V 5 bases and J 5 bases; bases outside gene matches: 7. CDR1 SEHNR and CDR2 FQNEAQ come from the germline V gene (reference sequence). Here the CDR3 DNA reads TGTGCCAGCAGCGCCTACAGGGGGATGTATGGCTACACCTTC. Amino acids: CASSAYRGMYGYTF. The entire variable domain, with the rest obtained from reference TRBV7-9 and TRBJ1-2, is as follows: DTGVSQNPRHKITKRGQNVTFRCDPISEHNRLYWYRQTLGQGPEFLTYFQNEAQLEKSRLLSDRFSAERPKGSFSTLEIQRTEQGDSAMYLCASSAYRGMYGYTFGSGTRLTVV.

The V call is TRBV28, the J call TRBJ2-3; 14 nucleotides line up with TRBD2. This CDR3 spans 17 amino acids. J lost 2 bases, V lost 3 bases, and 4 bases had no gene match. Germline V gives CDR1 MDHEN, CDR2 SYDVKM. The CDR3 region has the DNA TGTGCCAGCAGTTTCTCGGGACTAGCGGGGGACACAGATACGCAGTATTTT. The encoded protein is CASSFSGLAGDTDTQYF.

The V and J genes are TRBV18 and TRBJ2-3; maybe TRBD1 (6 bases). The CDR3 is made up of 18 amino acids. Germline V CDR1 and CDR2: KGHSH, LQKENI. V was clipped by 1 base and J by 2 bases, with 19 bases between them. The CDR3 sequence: CASSPLPQGTIFTDTQYF. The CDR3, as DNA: TGTGCCAGCTCACCACTTCCCCAGGGGACCATTTTCACAGATACGCAGTATTTT. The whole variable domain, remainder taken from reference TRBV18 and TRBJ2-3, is NAGVMQNPRHLVRRRGQEARLRCSPMKGHSHVYWYRQLPEEGLKFMVYLQKENIIDESGMPKERFSAEFPKEGPSILRIQQVVRGDSAAYFCASSPLPQGTIFTDTQYFGPGTRLTVL.

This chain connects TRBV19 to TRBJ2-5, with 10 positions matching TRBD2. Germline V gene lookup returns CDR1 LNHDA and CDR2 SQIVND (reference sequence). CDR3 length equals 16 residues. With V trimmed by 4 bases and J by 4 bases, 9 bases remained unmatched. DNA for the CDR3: TGTGCCAGTAGTAGGAAGATTAGCGGGAGGTCAGAGACCCAGTACTTC. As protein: CASSRKISGRSETQYF.

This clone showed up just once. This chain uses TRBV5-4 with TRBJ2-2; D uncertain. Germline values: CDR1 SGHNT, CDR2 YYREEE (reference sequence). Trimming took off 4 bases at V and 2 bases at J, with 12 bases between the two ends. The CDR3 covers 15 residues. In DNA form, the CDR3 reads TGTGCCAGCAGCCCCGGACGGTCAAACACCGGGGAGCTGTTTTTT. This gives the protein CASSPGRSNTGELFF. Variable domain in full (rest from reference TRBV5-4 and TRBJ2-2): ETGVTQSPTHLIKTRGQQVTLRCSSQSGHNTVSWYQQALGQGPQFIFQYYREEENGRGNFPPRFSGLQFPNYSSELNVNALELDDSALYLCASSPGRSNTGELFFGEGSRLTVL.

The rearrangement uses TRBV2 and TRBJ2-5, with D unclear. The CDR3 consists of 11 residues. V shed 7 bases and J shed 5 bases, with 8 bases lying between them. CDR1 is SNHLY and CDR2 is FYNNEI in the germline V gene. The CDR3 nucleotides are TGTGCCAGCACGTCTTTTGAGACCCAGTACTTC. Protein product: CASTSFETQYF.

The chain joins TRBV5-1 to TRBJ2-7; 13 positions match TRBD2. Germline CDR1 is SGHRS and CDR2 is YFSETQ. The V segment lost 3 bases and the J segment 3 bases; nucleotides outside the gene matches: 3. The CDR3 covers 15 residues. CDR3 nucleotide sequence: TGCGCCAGCAGCTCGGGGACTAGCGGGAACTACGAGCAGTACTTC. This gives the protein CASSSGTSGNYEQYF.